These T cell receptor beta chains were read from a single sample in a study of shared clonotypes between healthy human individuals. Sequencing used immunoSEQ multiplex PCR; TCRdb keeps in-frame clones, though not all of them. The top ten clones hold over 1% of a sample with 1.4 million to 1.5 million clones, roughly 95% of them seen once. The sample consisted of naive CD4+ T cells sorted from blood. These receptors were collected from a man aged 30-40 years in good health. The CDR3 runs from the conserved cysteine through the conserved F or W. D genes are given only for firm matches. Where a row states a size, it is once, few, many or the class of an expanded clone; other rows omit it.

V: TRBV14; J: TRBJ2-3; D: -; size: -; CDR3: CASSHSPRTDTQYF; DNA: TGTGCCAGCAGCCACTCCCCTAGGACAGATACGCAGTATTTT
V: TRBV10-3; J: TRBJ2-7; D: TRBD1; size: -; CDR3: CAIGTGTLTTYEQYF; DNA: TGTGCCATCGGGACAGGAACTCTAACAACCTACGAGCAGTACTTC
V: TRBV7-9; J: TRBJ1-5; D: -; size: -; CDR3: CASSLDLGGNQPQHF; DNA: TGTGCCAGCAGCTTAGATTTAGGGGGCAATCAGCCCCAGCATTTT
V: TRBV5-1; J: TRBJ2-7; D: -; size: -; CDR3: CASSPGTPGYEQYF; DNA: TGCGCCAGCAGCCCCGGGACGCCTGGCTACGAGCAGTACTTC
V: TRBV7-6; J: TRBJ2-5; D: TRBD2; size: -; CDR3: CASSPNLGLAARTQYF; DNA: TGTGCCAGCAGCCCTAACCTAGGACTAGCGGCTAGGACCCAGTACTTC
V: TRBV11-2; J: TRBJ2-1; D: -; size: -; CDR3: CASSSYRGNNEQFF; DNA: TGTGCCAGCAGCTCGTACCGGGGAAACAATGAGCAGTTCTTC
V: TRBV6-6; J: TRBJ2-2; D: -; size: -; CDR3: CASGGSSTGELFF; DNA: TGTGCCAGCGGCGGATCTTCCACCGGGGAGCTGTTTTTT
V: TRBV28; J: TRBJ1-2; D: TRBD1; size: -; CDR3: CASSIFSTGGNYGYTF; DNA: TGTGCCAGCAGTATCTTCTCGACAGGGGGAAACTATGGCTACACCTTC
V: TRBV15; J: TRBJ1-4; D: TRBD1; size: -; CDR3: CATSRTGEEKLFF; DNA: TGTGCCACCAGCAGGACAGGGGAAGAAAAACTGTTTTTT
V: TRBV18; J: TRBJ2-4; D: -; size: -; CDR3: CASSPPGGPKNIQYF; DNA: TGTGCCAGCTCACCACCGGGGGGTCCCAAAAACATTCAGTACTTC
V: TRBV6-6; J: TRBJ1-5; D: -; size: -; CDR3: CASSLSGDSNQPQHF; DNA: TGTGCCAGCAGTCTCTCAGGGGATAGCAATCAGCCCCAGCATTTT
V: TRBV7-2; J: TRBJ1-3; D: -; size: -; CDR3: CASSLAGAVSGNTIYF; DNA: TGTGCCAGCAGCTTAGCAGGGGCGGTTTCTGGAAACACCATATATTTT
V: TRBV9; J: TRBJ2-7; D: TRBD2; size: -; CDR3: CASSVAGTSGSYEQYF; DNA: TGTGCCAGCAGCGTAGCAGGGACTAGCGGGAGTTACGAGCAGTACTTC
V: TRBV28; J: TRBJ1-5; D: -; size: -; CDR3: CASSPYTGLGYQPQHF; DNA: TGTGCCAGCAGTCCATACACAGGGTTGGGGTATCAGCCCCAGCATTTT
V: TRBV11-2; J: TRBJ1-1; D: -; size: -; CDR3: CASSLDRRMAFF; DNA: TGTGCCAGCAGCTTAGACAGGAGGATGGCTTTCTTT
V: TRBV7-9; J: TRBJ2-7; D: -; size: -; CDR3: CASSLATYEQYF; DNA: TGTGCCAGCAGCTTAGCTACCTACGAGCAGTACTTC
V: TRBV9; J: TRBJ2-3; D: -; size: -; CDR3: CASSKRVSTDTQYF; DNA: TGTGCCAGCAGCAAGCGGGTTAGCACAGATACGCAGTATTTT
V: TRBV5-4; J: TRBJ1-2; D: -; size: -; CDR3: CASSSVEGGDGYTF; DNA: TGTGCCAGCAGCTCGGTGGAGGGAGGAGATGGCTACACCTTC
V: TRBV6-5; J: TRBJ2-6; D: -; size: once; CDR3: CASSRAGANVLTF; DNA: TGTGCCAGCAGCAGGGCTGGGGCCAACGTCCTGACTTTC
V: TRBV6-1; J: TRBJ1-2; D: -; size: once; CDR3: CASSEEQGSVLVGYTF; DNA: TGTGCCAGCAGTGAAGAGCAAGGAAGCGTCCTCGTTGGCTACACCTTC
V: TRBV5-4; J: TRBJ2-7; D: -; size: -; CDR3: CATTGTGDGGQYF; DNA: TGTGCCACAACCGGGACGGGGGATGGGGGACAGTACTTC
V: TRBV7-3; J: TRBJ2-1; D: -; size: -; CDR3: CASSKISTSVSNEQFF; DNA: TGTGCCAGCAGTAAGATTTCTACTAGTGTTTCCAATGAGCAGTTCTTC
V: TRBV29-1; J: TRBJ1-1; D: -; size: -; CDR3: CSTAGSTEAFF; DNA: TGCAGCACTGCGGGCAGTACTGAAGCTTTCTTT
V: TRBV11-2; J: TRBJ2-5; D: -; size: -; CDR3: CASSNIRAERGETQYF; DNA: TGTGCCAGCAGCAACATAAGGGCGGAGAGGGGAGAGACCCAGTACTTC
V: TRBV6-5; J: TRBJ2-3; D: TRBD2; size: -; CDR3: CASKQLAASTDTQYF; DNA: TGTGCCAGCAAACAACTAGCGGCTAGCACAGATACGCAGTATTTT
V: TRBV18; J: TRBJ2-5; D: TRBD1; size: -; CDR3: CASSPPAGGGETQYF; DNA: TGTGCCAGCTCACCACCAGCAGGGGGCGGAGAGACCCAGTACTTC
V: TRBV11-3; J: TRBJ2-5; D: TRBD1; size: -; CDR3: CASSLGTGGPGNQETQYF; DNA: TGTGCCAGCAGCCTCGGGACAGGGGGCCCGGGAAACCAAGAGACCCAGTACTTC
V: TRBV7-8; J: TRBJ2-1; D: TRBD2; size: -; CDR3: CASSETSGRWDEQFF; DNA: TGTGCCAGCAGCGAGACTAGCGGGAGATGGGATGAGCAGTTCTTC
V: TRBV7-2; J: TRBJ1-2; D: TRBD1; size: -; CDR3: CASSLIPDRGRTYGYTF; DNA: TGTGCCAGCAGCTTAATCCCCGACAGGGGTCGGACCTATGGCTACACCTTC